This T cell receptor beta chain was recorded in a study of response to subunit inactivated influenza vaccine. Overall study results and limits: Every seasonal influenza vaccination brings in few new T cells, the authors suggested.

Only a few counts were recorded for this clonotype. Antigen specificity is unknown. The CDR3 has 14 residues. V shed 5 bases and J shed 5 bases, with 15 bases lying between them. Germline V gene data show CDR1 as SEHNR and CDR2 as FQNEAQ (reference sequence). From the RT-PCR reads, TCRdb called clonotypes with MiXCR, one entry per CDR3 protein. Among almost 250,000 distinct CDR3 sequences, 12% were seen once, and the ten largest hold approximately 8.4%. V usage is TRBV7-9 and J usage is TRBJ2-5; a possible D gene is TRBD1 (7 bases). The TCR comes from a man aged 45 to 65 who received an inactivated influenza vaccine. The sample consisted of non-naive T cells sorted from PBMCs, taken 14 to 15 days before vaccination. The chain's CDR3 is CASSRGTVGETQYF. CDR3 nucleotides: TGTGCCAGCAGCCGGGGGACAGTTGGGGAGACCCAGTACTTC.